This TCR beta chain emerged from a study of Ad26.COV2.S vaccination and SARS-CoV-2 variants. Study conclusions and caveats: Substantial breadth in spike-specific CD8+ and CD4+ T cell responses was reportedly seen after vaccination.

Germline-derived CDR1 and CDR2 are SGDLS and YYNGEE. The V end lost 3 bases, the J end lost 1 base, and 14 bases lay between the germline ends. This CDR3 contains 15 residues. Some clones are missing from TCRdb's copy, which holds only in-frame ones; the method was immunoSEQ multiplex PCR. The sample records around 170,000 clones, around 85% being singletons. Details on this clone: Its antigen is undetermined.

Sequencing was performed on peripheral blood, taken after recovery from COVID-19. V usage is TRBV9 and J usage is TRBJ2-7; either TRBD1 or TRBD2 may supply D (6 bases each). This TCR came from a human donor who had recovered from COVID-19. As DNA, the CDR3 is TGTGCCAGCAGCGCAGGAGGGGGGTCTTCCTACGAGCAGTACTTC. This codes for CASSAGGGSSYEQYF.